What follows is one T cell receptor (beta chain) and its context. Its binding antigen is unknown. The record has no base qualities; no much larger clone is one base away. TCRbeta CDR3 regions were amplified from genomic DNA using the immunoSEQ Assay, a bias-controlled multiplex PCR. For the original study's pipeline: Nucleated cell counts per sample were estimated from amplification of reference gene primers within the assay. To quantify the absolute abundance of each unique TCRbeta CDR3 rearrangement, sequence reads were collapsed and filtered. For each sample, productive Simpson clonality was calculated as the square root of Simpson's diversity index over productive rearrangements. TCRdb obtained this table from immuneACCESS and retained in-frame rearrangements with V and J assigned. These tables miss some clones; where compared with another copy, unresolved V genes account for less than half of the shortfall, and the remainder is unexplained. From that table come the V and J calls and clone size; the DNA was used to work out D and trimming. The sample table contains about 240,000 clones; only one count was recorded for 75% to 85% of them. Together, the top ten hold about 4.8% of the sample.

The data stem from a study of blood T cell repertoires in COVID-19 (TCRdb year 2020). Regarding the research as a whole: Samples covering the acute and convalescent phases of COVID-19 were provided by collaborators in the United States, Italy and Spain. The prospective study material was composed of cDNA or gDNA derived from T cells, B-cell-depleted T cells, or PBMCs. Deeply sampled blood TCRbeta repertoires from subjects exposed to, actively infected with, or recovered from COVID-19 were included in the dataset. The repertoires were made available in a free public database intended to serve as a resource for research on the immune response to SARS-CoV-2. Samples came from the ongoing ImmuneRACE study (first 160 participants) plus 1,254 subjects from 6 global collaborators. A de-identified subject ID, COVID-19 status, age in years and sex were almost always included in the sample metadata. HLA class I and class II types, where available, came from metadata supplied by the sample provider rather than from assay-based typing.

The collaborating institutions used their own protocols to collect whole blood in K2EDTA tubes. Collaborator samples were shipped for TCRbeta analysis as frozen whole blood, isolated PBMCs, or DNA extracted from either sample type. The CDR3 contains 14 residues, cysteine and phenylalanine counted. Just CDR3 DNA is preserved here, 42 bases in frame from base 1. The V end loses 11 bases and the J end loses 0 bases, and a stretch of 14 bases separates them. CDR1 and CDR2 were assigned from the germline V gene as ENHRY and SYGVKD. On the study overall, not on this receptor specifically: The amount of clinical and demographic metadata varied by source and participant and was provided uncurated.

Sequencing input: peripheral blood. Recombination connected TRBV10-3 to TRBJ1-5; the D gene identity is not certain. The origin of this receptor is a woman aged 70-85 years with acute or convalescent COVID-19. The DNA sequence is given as TGTGCCGCTTCAGAAATTTATAGCAATCAGCCCCAGCATTTT. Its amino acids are CAASEIYSNQPQHF.